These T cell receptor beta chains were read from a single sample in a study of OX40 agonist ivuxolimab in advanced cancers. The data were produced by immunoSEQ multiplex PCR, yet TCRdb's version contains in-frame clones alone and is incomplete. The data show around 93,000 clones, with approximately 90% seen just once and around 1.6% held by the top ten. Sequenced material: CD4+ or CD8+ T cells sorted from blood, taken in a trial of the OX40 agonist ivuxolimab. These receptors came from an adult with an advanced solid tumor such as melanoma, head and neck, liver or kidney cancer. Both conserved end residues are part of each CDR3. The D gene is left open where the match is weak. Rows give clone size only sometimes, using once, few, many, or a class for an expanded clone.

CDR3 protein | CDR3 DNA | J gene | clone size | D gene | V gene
CASSIGTGRLFF | TGTGCCAGTAGTATAGGGACCGGACGGCTGTTTTTT | TRBJ1-4 | . | . | TRBV19
CASSITGGAADTQYF | TGTGCCAGCAGCATTACGGGGGGCGCCGCAGATACGCAGTATTTT | TRBJ2-3 | . | . | TRBV7-9
CASSLIGGALQETQYF | TGTGCCAGCAGTTTAATAGGGGGCGCCCTCCAAGAGACCCAGTACTTC | TRBJ2-5 | . | TRBD1 | TRBV28
CASSLDLLGGTEAFF | TGTGCCAGCAGCTTAGATCTTCTTGGGGGAACTGAAGCTTTCTTT | TRBJ1-1 | . | . | TRBV11-2
CASSSLGETQYF | TGTGCCAGTAGTAGCCTCGGGGAGACCCAGTACTTC | TRBJ2-5 | . | . | TRBV19
CSVAQGNPGQPQHF | TGCAGCGTTGCGCAGGGGAATCCTGGGCAGCCCCAGCATTTT | TRBJ1-5 | . | . | TRBV29-1
CASKDFANTEAFF | TGTGCCAGTAAGGACTTCGCGAACACTGAAGCTTTCTTT | TRBJ1-1 | . | . | TRBV19
CASSELGLAGSEQYF | TGTGCCAGCAGTGAATTGGGACTAGCGGGAAGCGAGCAGTACTTC | TRBJ2-7 | . | TRBD2 | TRBV6-1
CASSNRLGETQYF | TGTGCCAGCAGTAACAGGTTGGGGGAGACCCAGTACTTC | TRBJ2-5 | once | . | TRBV6-5
CASREGGPDTQYF | TGCGCCAGCAGAGAAGGGGGCCCAGATACGCAGTATTTT | TRBJ2-3 | . | TRBD1 | TRBV4-1
CASSKAGGDQPQHF | TGTGCCAGCAGCAAAGCAGGGGGCGATCAGCCCCAGCATTTT | TRBJ1-5 | . | TRBD1 | TRBV5-4
CASSPRQGAREQYF | TGTGCCAGCAGCCCCCGCCAGGGGGCGCGGGAGCAGTACTTC | TRBJ2-7 | . | TRBD1 | TRBV5-8
CASSLTGETEAFF | TGCGCCAGCAGCTTGACAGGGGAGACTGAAGCTTTCTTT | TRBJ1-1 | . | TRBD1 | TRBV5-1
CASSLVAATGTVADTQYF | TGTGCCAGCAGCTTAGTAGCGGCGACGGGAACTGTTGCAGATACGCAGTATTTT | TRBJ2-3 | . | . | TRBV7-6
CASSLAGGGDTGELFF | TGTGCCAGCAGCTTAGCGGGGGGAGGCGACACCGGGGAGCTGTTTTTT | TRBJ2-2 | . | . | TRBV7-6
CASSLTGGETQYF | TGCGCCAGCAGCTTGACAGGTGGGGAGACCCAGTACTTC | TRBJ2-5 | few | . | TRBV5-1
CASSRPQETQYF | TGTGCCAGCAGCCGACCTCAAGAGACCCAGTACTTC | TRBJ2-5 | few | . | TRBV7-2
CASRAGQNTEAFF | TGCGCCAGCAGAGCTGGACAGAACACTGAAGCTTTCTTT | TRBJ1-1 | . | . | TRBV10-1
CASSLTRTISYEQYF | TGTGCCAGCAGCTTAACTAGGACTATCTCCTACGAGCAGTACTTC | TRBJ2-7 | . | . | TRBV7-2
CAWSGGGISGNQPQHF | TGTGCCTGGAGTGGGGGGGGCATAAGCGGCAATCAGCCCCAGCATTTT | TRBJ1-5 | many | . | TRBV30
CASSVSGVTDTQYF | TGTGCCAGCAGCGTTAGCGGGGTTACAGATACGCAGTATTTT | TRBJ2-3 | . | TRBD2 | TRBV5-5
CASRRGTLNTGELFF | TGTGCCAGCAGACGCGGGACTCTCAACACCGGGGAGCTGTTTTTT | TRBJ2-2 | . | . | TRBV7-6
CASGLISGARNTGELFF | TGTGCCAGTGGCCTAATCAGCGGGGCGAGGAACACCGGGGAGCTGTTTTTT | TRBJ2-2 | . | TRBD2 | TRBV19
CASSSDILSTDTQYF | TGTGCCAGTAGTTCGGACATCCTTAGCACAGATACGCAGTATTTT | TRBJ2-3 | . | . | TRBV19
CASSEIGNEQFF | TGTGCCAGCAGTGAGATTGGGAATGAGCAGTTCTTC | TRBJ2-1 | . | . | TRBV25-1
CASSLGVGAETQYF | TGTGCCAGCAGCTTAGGGGTGGGTGCGGAGACCCAGTACTTC | TRBJ2-5 | . | . | TRBV11-3
CASSLSTGTGELFF | TGCGCCAGCAGCTTATCGACAGGTACCGGGGAGCTGTTTTTT | TRBJ2-2 | . | . | TRBV5-1
CASSEVMTGGGQETQYF | TGTGCCAGCAGTGAAGTTATGACAGGGGGCGGCCAAGAGACCCAGTACTTC | TRBJ2-5 | . | TRBD1 | TRBV6-1
CASSLGDRGQETQYF | TGTGCCAGCAGCTTAGGGGACAGGGGCCAGGAGACCCAGTACTTC | TRBJ2-5 | . | TRBD1 | TRBV11-3
CASRRGREDGYTF | TGTGCCAGCAGGAGGGGCAGGGAGGATGGCTACACCTTC | TRBJ1-2 | . | . | TRBV6-5
CASSMGIVGNQPQHF | TGTGCCAGCTCTATGGGAATTGTTGGCAATCAGCCCCAGCATTTT | TRBJ1-5 | . | . | TRBV19
CASSLRGQGSYNEQFF | TGTGCCAGCAGCTTAAGGGGGCAGGGATCCTACAATGAGCAGTTCTTC | TRBJ2-1 | . | . | TRBV7-3
CASSPSPTHNEQFF | TGTGCCAGCAGCCCTTCCCCCACACACAATGAGCAGTTCTTC | TRBJ2-1 | few | . | TRBV9
CASGGLAGNTDTQYF | TGTGCCAGCGGAGGACTAGCGGGGAACACAGATACGCAGTATTTT | TRBJ2-3 | . | TRBD2 | TRBV9
CASSGLAGVGELFF | TGTGCCAGCAGCGGACTAGCGGGGGTCGGGGAGCTGTTTTTT | TRBJ2-2 | few | TRBD2 | TRBV5-4
CASSFGQGFYGYTF | TGTGCCAGCAGTTTCGGACAGGGTTTCTATGGCTACACCTTC | TRBJ1-2 | . | TRBD1 | TRBV27
CASTPGLALLREQYF | TGTGCCAGCACCCCGGGACTAGCCCTCCTGAGGGAGCAGTACTTC | TRBJ2-7 | . | TRBD2 | TRBV7-2
CASKLWRPNPGNTGELFF | TGTGCCAGTAAGCTCTGGAGGCCTAACCCCGGGAACACCGGGGAGCTGTTTTTT | TRBJ2-2 | few | . | TRBV19
CASSLAGGQGRGEQYF | TGCGCCAGCAGCCTCGCAGGGGGACAGGGGAGGGGCGAGCAGTACTTC | TRBJ2-7 | . | TRBD1 | TRBV4-1
CASSVGGSGYNEKLFF | TGTGCCAGCAGTGTGGGGGGCTCAGGTTATAATGAAAAACTGTTTTTT | TRBJ1-4 | . | . | TRBV25-1
CASSSGLARGETQYF | TGTGCCAGCAGCTCGGGACTAGCTAGGGGGGAGACCCAGTACTTC | TRBJ2-5 | . | TRBD2 | TRBV5-6
CASSAEQGAWGTEAFF | TGTGCCAGCAGCGCGGAACAGGGGGCTTGGGGCACTGAAGCTTTCTTT | TRBJ1-1 | once | TRBD1 | TRBV5-6
CASSPQEDTPQHF | TGTGCCAGCTCACCACAAGAAGATACGCCCCAGCATTTT | TRBJ1-5 | . | . | TRBV18
CASSDRGASTDTQYF | TGTGCCAGCAGTGACCGGGGGGCTAGCACAGATACGCAGTATTTT | TRBJ2-3 | once | . | TRBV6-4
CASRVPGANYGYTF | TGTGCCAGTAGGGTGCCAGGGGCTAACTATGGCTACACCTTC | TRBJ1-2 | . | . | TRBV19